Listed here are 16 T cell receptor beta chains from one sample, sequenced in a study of blood T cell repertoires in COVID-19. Generated by immunoSEQ multiplex PCR, the TCRdb table keeps only in-frame clones and is missing some. Among some 140,000 clones listed, around 80% were seen once. Sequenced material: PBMCs or T cells enriched from blood (not recorded which). These receptors were obtained from a man between 35 and 55 years old with acute COVID-19.

The CDR3 here is CASTPGGISPLHF. The CDR3 DNA follows: TGTGCCAGCACCCCGGGAGGTATTTCACCCCTCCACTTT. The V gene is TRBV28, the J gene TRBJ1-6; the D is unclear. V was pared by 7 bases and J by 9 bases, with 13 bases between. The CDR3 runs to 13 residues. Per the germline V gene, CDR1 is MDHEN and CDR2 is SYDVKM.

Here the CDR3 DNA reads TGTGCCAGCAGCTTCTCCACAGATACGCAGTATTTT. This translates into CASSFSTDTQYF. The chain combines TRBV11-2 with TRBJ2-3; D is uncertain. Looked up from germline, CDR1 is SGHAT and CDR2 is FQNNGV. This CDR3 has 12 amino acids. Trimming removed 3 bases at V and 2 bases at J, with 3 bases between.

The V gene is TRBV6-1, the J gene TRBJ2-7; no clear D. The CDR3 consists of 14 residues. Trimming took 3 bases from V and 0 from J, leaving 9 bases between them. Germline CDR1 reads MNHNS; CDR2 reads SASEGT. The CDR3 region has the DNA TGTGCCAGCAGTGAGACACATCTCTCCTACGAGCAGTACTTC. Translating gives CASSETHLSYEQYF.

J is TRBJ2-5 and V is TRBV7-2; 9 nucleotides agree with TRBD2. Germline-derived CDR1 and CDR2 are SGHTA and FQGNSA. The trim removed 3 bases at V and 4 bases at J, leaving 6 bases unmatched. The CDR3 runs to 15 residues. The CDR3 bases are TGTGCCAGCAGCTTTGCGGGAGGGGGCCGAGAGACCCAGTACTTC. This gives the protein CASSFAGGGRETQYF.

The chain has TRBV19 and TRBJ2-1, with TRBD2 as a possible D gene (5 bases). This CDR3 is 14 amino acids long. Per the germline V gene, CDR1 is LNHDA and CDR2 is SQIVND (reference sequence). V lost 9 bases and J 4 bases, leaving 16 bases between the germline ends. The DNA for the CDR3 is TGTGCCAGCCGGGAAGGGAGAGGTTACAATGAGCAGTTCTTC. Translated, it gives CASREGRGYNEQFF.

The gene calls are TRBV5-6 and TRBJ2-1; 12 bases align to TRBD2. This CDR3 comprises 14 residues. V lost 1 base to trimming and J lost 7 bases; unmatched junction nucleotides: 0. CDR1 is SGHDT and CDR2 is YYEEEE in the germline V gene. For the CDR3, the DNA is TGTGCCAGCAGCTTGCTAGCGGGGGGGAATGAGCAGTTCTTC. Its translation is CASSLLAGGNEQFF. The variable domain in full, completed from reference TRBV5-6 and TRBJ2-1, reads DAGVTQSPTHLIKTRGQQVTLRCSPKSGHDTVSWYQQALGQGPQFIFQYYEEEERQRGNFPDRFSGHQFPNYSSELNVNALLLGDSALYLCASSLLAGGNEQFFGPGTRLTVL.

The rearrangement uses TRBV27 and TRBJ1-1; D gene ambiguous. Trimming took off 2 bases at V and 4 bases at J, with 20 bases between the two ends. This CDR3 region has 17 residues. CDR1 is MNHEY and CDR2 is SMNVEV in the germline V gene (reference sequence). As DNA, the CDR3 is TGTGCCAGCAGTTTAAGTCCCTATCGGGCGGAGGGCACTGAAGCTTTCTTT. Protein: CASSLSPYRAEGTEAFF.

CDR3 sequence (DNA): TGTGCCATCAGTGAAGGGGGGGACCTTAATGAAAAACTGTTTTTT. As protein: CAISEGGDLNEKLFF. This chain uses TRBV10-3 with TRBJ1-4; D is perhaps TRBD1 (6 bases). CDR1 ENHRY and CDR2 SYGVKD come from the germline V gene. The CDR3 sequence is 15 residues long. The V gene lost 3 bases and the J gene lost 4 bases, with 12 bases spanning the gap.

Worth noting for this clone: The sample holds other DNA sequences that translate to the same CDR3. V is TRBV7-3 and J is TRBJ2-5, with 7 positions matching TRBD2. The CDR3 has 13 amino acids. CDR1 and CDR2 (germline): SGHTA, FQGTGA. Trimming removed 3 bases from V and 4 bases from J; junction bases left unmatched: 2. CDR3 residues: CASSFGGGETQYF. CDR3 sequence (DNA): TGTGCCAGCAGCTTTGGCGGGGGAGAGACCCAGTACTTC.

This chain links TRBV21-1 with TRBJ2-1; the D call of TRBD1 is as the table states it, not checked on the DNA. TRBV21-1 is described as a pseudogene. CDR3 size: 13 residues. CDR3 in amino acids: CASSKRGFNEQFF. As DNA, the CDR3 is TGTGCCAGCAGCAAAAGGGGGTTCAATGAGCAGTTCTTC.

This sequence joins TRBV20-1 and TRBJ1-1; D is undetermined. The CDR3 spans 12 residues. From germline, CDR1 is DFQATT and CDR2 SNEGSKA (reference sequence). V was clipped by 3 bases and J by 6 bases, with 11 bases between them. Written as DNA, the CDR3 is TGCAGTGCTAGTCAGAGGGTGGCTGAAGCTTTCTTT. This sequence encodes CSASQRVAEAFF.

V gene TRBV5-1 combines with J gene TRBJ2-7, with D perhaps TRBD1 (6 bases). The germline V and J ends were trimmed by 4 bases and 5 bases, with 19 bases remaining between them. The germline gives CDR1 SGHRS, CDR2 YFSETQ. The CDR3 has 15 amino acids. CDR3 sequence (DNA): TGCGCCAGCAGCCCAGAGGGGGACCCAGCCCACGAGCAGTACTTC. It is translated as CASSPEGDPAHEQYF.

Concerning this clone itself: Other DNA sequences from this sample encode an identical CDR3 as well. This chain connects TRBV18 to TRBJ1-6; 8 nucleotides match TRBD1. The CDR3 is made up of 15 amino acids. Per the germline V gene, CDR1 is KGHSH and CDR2 is LQKENI. V trimming: 3 bases; J trimming: 7 bases; junction bases outside the gene matches: 5. The chain's CDR3 is CASSPGQGRNSPLHF. The CDR3 bases are TGTGCCAGCTCACCTGGACAGGGAAGGAATTCACCCCTCCACTTT.

V and J are TRBV5-1 and TRBJ1-5, with TRBD1 identical over 8 bases. V was pared by 1 base and J by 7 bases, with 7 bases of the junction left unmatched. Germline CDR1 reads SGHRS; CDR2 reads YFSETQ. The CDR3 contains 15 residues. This CDR3 reads CASSLSSGGEQPQHF. The CDR3, as DNA: TGCGCCAGCAGCTTGAGTTCAGGGGGCGAACAGCCCCAGCATTTT.

The chain carries TRBV19 and TRBJ2-5, with 12 nucleotides matching TRBD2. From germline, CDR1 is LNHDA and CDR2 SQIVND (reference sequence). CDR3 length: 15 amino acids. Trimming cost V 5 bases and J 5 bases; bases outside gene matches: 6. The CDR3 loop is CASSPGTSGWETQYF. CDR3 nucleotide sequence: TGTGCCAGTAGTCCCGGGACTAGCGGGTGGGAGACCCAGTACTTC.

This chain joins TRBV30 and TRBJ2-3; 8 positions agree with TRBD1. The length of the CDR3 is 14 residues. CDR1 is GTSNPN and CDR2 is SVGIG in the germline V gene (reference sequence). Germline trimming cut 8 bases from V and 1 base from J; bases unmatched to any gene: 8. The CDR3 sequence: CAGVLGQGTDTQYF. DNA of the CDR3: TGTGCCGGTGTACTGGGACAGGGCACAGATACGCAGTATTTT.